This TCR beta chain was identified during a study of vaccination and CD4 T cells after COVID-19. Overall study context: Median draw time for post-COVID samples was over 100 days post-diagnosis (range 35 to 161).

The treatment: roughly 11-day PBMC culture with coronavirus spike peptide pools or control peptides (ViraFEST assay). The CDR3 runs to 14 residues. Germline CDR1 is SEHNR and CDR2 is FQNEAQ (reference sequence). V shed 5 bases and J shed 1 base, with 11 bases lying between them. Sequencing of the DNA from cultured CD4+ T cells was carried out with the Oncomine TCR Beta short-read assay. TCRdb reanalysed the PCR reads using MiXCR and keeps one entry per CDR3 protein. The sample carries under 12,000 distinct CDR3 sequences, 60% to 80% recorded once. Concerning this clonotype: Its antigen is unknown.

The specimen sequenced was CD4+ T cells from blood, cultured in vitro. The chain couples TRBV7-9 to TRBJ1-2, with D perhaps TRBD1 (5 bases). The sequence derives from a human donor who had recovered from COVID-19. As DNA, the CDR3 is TGTGCCAGCAGCCCAGAGACAGATAACTATGGCTACACCTTC. Its protein is CASSPETDNYGYTF.